A single sample is the source of the 31 T cell receptor beta chains below, sequenced in a study of T-cell reconstitution after alpha-beta-depleted transplantation in children. The TCRbeta library incorporated unique molecular identifiers. One entry per CDR3 protein results from TCRdb running MiXCR on the PCR reads. The sample yields more than 40,000 distinct CDR3 sequences, under 60% seen once. The starting material was peripheral blood, obtained before TCRalphabeta/CD19-depleted stem cell transplant. The receptors were sampled from a boy in the first two years of life with SCID, due to receive a stem cell transplant.

This chain links TRBV20-1 with TRBJ2-2; 8 bases fit TRBD2. V gave up 5 bases and J gave up 0 bases; unmatched junction bases: 8. The CDR3 is 16 residues long. Germline V CDR1 and CDR2: DFQATT, SNEGSKA (reference sequence). CDR3 loop: CSAHGGGGPNTGELFF. The CDR3 region has the DNA TGCAGTGCTCACGGGGGCGGGGGGCCGAACACCGGGGAGCTGTTTTTT.

The chain recombines TRBV20-1 with TRBJ1-1, with D possibly being TRBD1 (5 bases). V was trimmed by 4 bases and J by 5 bases, leaving 17 bases between them. This CDR3 spans 14 amino acids. Germline CDR1 and CDR2: DFQATT and SNEGSKA (reference sequence). The CDR3 region is CSAKGRGVDTEAFF. The CDR3 bases are TGCAGTGCTAAAGGACGGGGGGTTGATACTGAAGCTTTCTTT.

J is TRBJ1-1 and V is TRBV12-3 or TRBV12-4; 7 bases map to TRBD1. V lost 5 bases and J lost 1; bases outside the gene matches: 4. This CDR3 has 14 amino acids. In nucleotides, the CDR3 is TGTGCCAGCAGTGCGACAGGGTGGAACACTGAAGCTTTCTTT. It encodes CASSATGWNTEAFF.

This clonotype was counted at least ten times. The CDR3 region has the DNA TGTGCCAGCAGCTTAGCCTTGGGGGATGTCGGGGAGCTGTTTTTT. Protein: CASSLALGDVGELFF. This chain joins TRBV7-6 and TRBJ2-2, with D perhaps given as TRBD1 or TRBD2 (5 bases each). Trimming removed 0 bases from V and 7 bases from J, with 12 bases in between. This CDR3 is built from 15 residues. CDR1 and CDR2 (germline): SGHVS, FNYEAQ.

This clonotype was counted a few times. The chain couples TRBV7-2 to TRBJ2-5; D may be TRBD1 (6 bases). Germline V gives CDR1 SGHTA, CDR2 FQGNSA. The V and J ends lost 2 bases and 2 bases respectively, with 12 bases between them. The CDR3 runs 15 residues. The CDR3 bases are TGTGCCAGCAGCTTATTAGGGGGAGAACAAGAGACCCAGTACTTC. Translated, it gives CASSLLGGEQETQYF.

The CDR3 protein is CASSRGESKGYGYTF. The CDR3 DNA reads TGTGCCAGCAGCCGGGGGGAAAGCAAAGGCTATGGCTACACCTTC. The V and J genes are TRBV5-6 and TRBJ1-2, with a weak D call TRBD1 (5 bases). Trimming cost V 4 bases and J 4 bases, with 17 bases left between them. Germline loops: CDR1 SGHDT, CDR2 YYEEEE. The CDR3 has 15 residues.

The chain uses TRBV29-1 and TRBJ2-2, with 11 bases fitting TRBD1. CDR1 and CDR2 from the germline V gene are SQVTM and ANQGSEA. The CDR3 spans 14 residues. With 7 bases clipped from V and 7 bases from J, the junction kept 8 bases outside the gene matches. Here the CDR3 DNA reads TGCAGCGCCGGACAGGGGGCGCGCGGCGGGGAGCTGTTTTTT. Amino acids: CSAGQGARGGELFF.

The CDR3, as DNA: TGTGCCAGCAGCTTAGGAGGGGCTGGGTACCAAGAGACCCAGTACTTC. It specifies CASSLGGAGYQETQYF. V gene TRBV7-8 combines with J gene TRBJ2-5; D is possibly TRBD1 or TRBD2 (5 bases each). The CDR3 runs 16 residues. Trimming took off 1 base at V and 0 bases at J, with 12 bases between the two ends. In germline, CDR1 is SGHVS, CDR2 FQNEAQ.

The chain is built from TRBV5-1 and TRBJ1-2, with TRBD1 identical over 12 bases. Germline-derived CDR1 and CDR2 are SGHRS and YFSETQ. This CDR3 comprises 15 residues. Losses at the gene ends were 0 bases for V and 4 bases for J; bases not matched to a gene: 1. The CDR3 region is CASSLGGQGAYGYTF. The CDR3 DNA is TGCGCCAGCAGCTTGGGGGGACAGGGGGCCTATGGCTACACCTTC.

In nucleotides, the CDR3 is TGTGCCACCAGCAGGGGAAGGGGACTAGCGGGGGAAGATACGCAGTATTTT. This sequence encodes CATSRGRGLAGEDTQYF. The J gene is TRBJ2-3, the V gene TRBV15, with TRBD2 matching 14 bases. The CDR3 is made up of 17 amino acids. The V gene end was trimmed by 3 bases and the J gene end by 5 bases; junction bases not matched to a gene: 7. CDR1 LNHNV and CDR2 YYDKDF come from the germline V gene (reference sequence).

The V and J genes are TRBV2 and TRBJ2-6; D ambiguous. The CDR3 has 14 amino acids. V dropped 11 bases and J dropped 2 bases, with 13 bases sitting between them. Germline V CDR1 and CDR2: SNHLY, FYNNEI. This CDR3 is CAGCISPGANVLTF. CDR3 nucleotides: TGTGCCGGTTGTATTAGCCCTGGGGCCAACGTCCTGACTTTC.

V and J are TRBV4-1 and TRBJ1-3; D gene unclear. The CDR3 consists of 13 residues. Trimming removed 4 bases from V and 0 bases from J, with 4 bases in between. Germline CDR1 MGHRA, CDR2 YSYEKL. CDR3 in amino acids: CASSRGSGNTIYF. In nucleotides, the CDR3 is TGCGCCAGCAGCCGGGGCTCTGGAAACACCATATATTTT.

The rearrangement links TRBV6-4 to TRBJ2-6; no reliable D call. From germline, CDR1 is MRHNA and CDR2 SNTAGT. CDR3 length: 16 amino acids. V lost 6 bases, J lost 0 bases, and 12 bases lay in between. The CDR3 region is CASSPVWDSGANVLTF. The CDR3 DNA is TGTGCCAGCAGCCCTGTGTGGGACTCTGGGGCCAACGTCCTGACTTTC.

The DNA of the CDR3 is TGTGCCAGCAGTTACTCGATGCCGGGGGGCGTATACAATGAGCAGTTCTTC. Translation gives CASSYSMPGGVYNEQFF. The chain carries TRBV6-5 and TRBJ2-1; TRBD2 is a possible D gene (7 bases). Trimming left V 0 bases short and J 4 bases short, with 16 bases between. Germline lookup yields CDR1 MNHEY and CDR2 SVGAGI. The CDR3 loop spans 17 amino acids.

The genes are TRBV5-1 and TRBJ2-7, with D maybe TRBD1 (6 bases). This CDR3 contains 14 residues. Germline V lookup: CDR1 SGHRS, CDR2 YFSETQ. Trimming took 2 bases from V and 4 from J, leaving 13 bases between them. DNA of the CDR3: TGCGCCAGCAGCTTCGGCAGGGGTCTATACGAGCAGTACTTC. Amino acids: CASSFGRGLYEQYF.

The chain combines TRBV6-1 with TRBJ2-7; D gene uncertain. V lost 1 base and J lost 0, with 7 bases in between. This CDR3 contains 14 residues. CDR1 is MNHNS and CDR2 is SASEGT in the germline V gene. The CDR3 DNA is TGTGCCAGCAGTGAAGGAACGAGCTCCTACGAGCAGTACTTC. Protein sequence: CASSEGTSSYEQYF.

This clonotype showed up just a few times. This chain links TRBV20-1 with TRBJ2-3; no reliable D call. The CDR3 has 13 amino acids. Germline CDR1 DFQATT, CDR2 SNEGSKA (reference sequence). Trimming shortened V by 0 bases and J by 0 bases, and 4 bases separated the two germline ends. CDR3 in amino acids: CSARDASTDTQYF. The CDR3 DNA reads TGCAGTGCTAGAGATGCCAGCACAGATACGCAGTATTTT.

This clonotype came up a few times. The CDR3 region has the DNA TGCGCCAGCAGCAGCCGGGACGCAAACACTGAAGCTTTCTTT. Encoded protein: CASSSRDANTEAFF. V gene TRBV4-1 combines with J gene TRBJ1-1, with D perhaps TRBD1 (5 bases). Trimming removed 5 bases at V and 2 bases at J, with 12 bases between. Germline V gives CDR1 MGHRA, CDR2 YSYEKL. This CDR3 region has 14 residues.

V usage is TRBV5-1 and J usage is TRBJ1-1, with a tentative D call TRBD1 (5 bases). The germline gives CDR1 SGHRS, CDR2 YFSETQ. This CDR3 contains 14 residues. V lost 5 bases and J 10 bases, leaving 21 bases between the germline ends. This chain's CDR3 is CASRDSRAHGGAFF. CDR3 sequence (DNA): TGCGCCAGCAGGGACTCAAGGGCACACGGGGGAGCTTTCTTT.

This clonotype was observed a handful of times. V usage is TRBV7-9 and J usage is TRBJ2-7; no definite D call. V shed 1 base and J shed 1 base, with 8 bases lying between them. Germline V CDR1 and CDR2: SEHNR, FQNEAQ (reference sequence). This CDR3 has 14 amino acids. DNA for the CDR3: TGTGCCAGCAGCTTAGAGGGCGGATCCTACGAGCAGTACTTC. This sequence encodes CASSLEGGSYEQYF.

This clonotype showed up just a few times. The rearrangement links TRBV6-1 to TRBJ2-6; TRBD1 is a possible D gene (5 bases). The CDR3 spans 16 residues. The germline V gene has CDR1 MNHNS and CDR2 SASEGT. The ends were cut back, 2 bases at V and 3 bases at J, with 11 bases in the middle. CDR3 in DNA: TGTGCCAGCAGTGAATTCGCAGGGATTGGGGCCAACGTCCTGACTTTC. The encoded protein is CASSEFAGIGANVLTF.

The chain combines TRBV7-2 with TRBJ1-1, with D tentatively TRBD1 (5 bases). In germline, CDR1 is SGHTA, CDR2 FQGNSA. V was shortened by 3 bases and J by 0 bases, with 8 bases between the two germline ends. The CDR3 consists of 14 residues. The CDR3 DNA sequence: TGTGCCAGCAGCTTGACAGCGTTGAACACTGAAGCTTTCTTT. It is translated as CASSLTALNTEAFF.

The chain joins TRBV7-2 to TRBJ2-3, with TRBD1 matching 8 bases. The CDR3 spans 16 residues. Germline V gene sequence: CDR1 SGHTA, CDR2 FQGNSA. V lost 5 bases to trimming and J lost 4 bases; unmatched junction nucleotides: 11. The CDR3 region has the DNA TGTGCCAGCAGCCCAAGGGGACAGGTAGGGGCAGATACGCAGTATTTT. It encodes CASSPRGQVGADTQYF.

The chain links TRBV7-2 to TRBJ2-5; D gene unclear. Germline CDR1 reads SGHTA; CDR2 reads FQGNSA. This CDR3 is built from 14 residues. The V gene lost 4 bases and the J gene lost 5 bases, with 14 bases spanning the gap. Here the CDR3 reads CASSSWSSGETQYF. CDR3 sequence (DNA): TGTGCCAGCAGCTCGTGGAGTAGTGGGGAGACCCAGTACTTC.

The CDR3 loop reads CASSLRRDGFCEYF. The CDR3 DNA follows: TGTGCCAGCAGCTTGAGAAGGGACGGGTTTTGTGAGTACTTC. This chain joins TRBV7-3 and TRBJ2-7; D is possibly TRBD1 or TRBD2 (5 bases each). Germline CDR1 is SGHTA and CDR2 is FQGTGA. V shed 3 bases and J shed 11 bases, with 20 bases lying between them. The length of the CDR3 is 14 residues.

CDR3 protein: CASSYSLSGANVLTF. The CDR3 DNA reads TGTGCCAGCAGTTACTCGCTGAGTGGGGCCAACGTCCTGACTTTC. The V gene is TRBV6-2 or TRBV6-3, the J gene TRBJ2-6; the D is unclear. Germline CDR1 MNHEY, CDR2 SVGEGT. The CDR3 contains 15 residues. Trimming removed 0 bases from V and 3 bases from J, with 6 bases in between.

This clonotype has a handful of counts. The rearrangement links TRBV12-3 or TRBV12-4 to TRBJ2-1; perhaps TRBD2 as D (7 bases). Deletions cut 0 bases from V and 10 bases from J, with 22 bases between. This CDR3 comprises 17 residues. The CDR3 spells CASSLAPGAGAPREQFF. In nucleotides, the CDR3 is TGTGCCAGCAGTTTAGCCCCTGGGGCGGGGGCCCCCAGGGAGCAGTTCTTC.

V usage is TRBV6-1 and J usage is TRBJ2-7, with D perhaps TRBD1 or TRBD2 (5 bases each). V shed 1 base and J shed 0 bases, with 10 bases lying between them. This CDR3 spans 15 amino acids. Per the germline V gene, CDR1 is MNHNS and CDR2 is SASEGT. The CDR3 region is CASSEGTGPSYEQYF. CDR3 nucleotides: TGTGCCAGCAGTGAAGGAACGGGACCCTCCTACGAGCAGTACTTC.

This clonotype was detected many times. J is TRBJ1-2 and V is TRBV10-3; 9 nucleotides line up with TRBD1. The germline V gene has CDR1 ENHRY and CDR2 SYGVKD. With V trimmed by 10 bases and J by 3 bases, 6 bases remained unmatched. The CDR3 has 13 residues. The DNA for the CDR3 is TGTGCCAACCGGGACAGGGTTGACTATGGCTACACCTTC. Translated: CANRDRVDYGYTF.

DNA of the CDR3: TGTGCCAGCAGCACCAGGACAGGGTTCGGCTATGGCTACACCTTC. Amino acid sequence: CASSTRTGFGYGYTF. The chain uses TRBV6-1 and TRBJ1-2; TRBD1 matches at 8 bases. CDR3 size: 15 residues. J lost 4 bases, V lost 6 bases, and 10 bases had no gene match. The V gene's germline CDR1 is MNHNS and CDR2 SASEGT.

The chain employs TRBV7-8 and TRBJ2-2; D ambiguous. Germline loops: CDR1 SGHVS, CDR2 FQNEAQ. The V and J ends lost 4 bases and 4 bases respectively, with 7 bases between them. This CDR3 is built from 13 residues. The chain's CDR3 is CASSSRATGELFF. DNA for the CDR3: TGTGCCAGCAGCTCTAGAGCCACCGGGGAGCTGTTTTTT.